Detailed here is one TCR beta chain. This clone was found once. The antigen this receptor binds is unknown. No per-base quality is available; no much larger clone lies one base away. The donors were healthy, HIV-negative adults with no recently reported acute infections or vaccinations. Every donor was a Caucasian adult residing in Nashville, Tennessee, USA. CD4+ T cells were enriched by magnetic negative selection; naive cells were then positively selected on CD45RA, and the negative fraction formed the memory subset. After blood collection by leukapheresis, PBMCs were isolated using Ficoll-Histopaque density gradient centrifugation and then cryopreserved in the vapor phase of liquid nitrogen. Purity and quantity of every magnetically sorted T cell population were checked by analytical flow cytometry. From each sorted fraction, genomic DNA was isolated and quantified by UV absorbance on a Nanodrop 2000c.

The germline V gene provides CDR1 ENHRY and CDR2 SYGVKD. Unmatched junction bases come to 5, with V trimmed by 10 bases and J by 3 bases. The CDR3 runs 14 amino acids, cysteine and phenylalanine included. Solely the CDR3 DNA is kept, with 42 bases framed from the first base. Using the deep immunoSEQ assay, TCR CDR3 regions were amplified from genomic DNA by multiplex PCR. Extracted genomic DNA from each cell subset was spread evenly across all wells of several immunoSEQ 96-well plates, with each plate serving as a replicate. Each replicate PCR for sorted subsets received roughly 0.2 ug genomic DNA, equal to roughly 33,000 T cell genomes. The purified libraries were quantified using a Qubit 3.0 fluorometer, sized with a Bioanalyzer 2100, and then quantified again using the KAPA Library Quantification kit. Every immunoSEQ 96-well plate was sequenced on a separate single-read 150-cycle Illumina NextSeq 550 flow cell. The original methods were these. Because only junctional sequences without quality scores were contained in the immunoSEQ output, filtering matching that applied to full-length reads could not be performed. Sequences were annotated with PyIR, a Python wrapper for IgBLAST v1.9, and V/J genes and CDR3 were assigned using IMGT germline references. Reads with weak V/J assignments (E-value above 1e-6), missing CDR3, stop codons, out-of-frame junctions, or ambiguous translated residues were removed. V3J clonotypes were defined as sequences sharing an identical inferred V gene, J gene, and CDR3 amino acid sequence. Percentage overlap between repertoires was calculated by dividing the number of shared unique clonotypes by the size of the smaller repertoire. Repertoire richness was assessed with RTK rarefaction, the Chao1 estimator, and Recon v2.1 estimates of unobserved clonotypes. OLGA was used to compute generation probabilities for all TCRbeta clonotypes that the gDNA method yielded from a handful of donors. TCRdb limited this immuneACCESS table to in-frame rearrangements with V and J called. A share of clones is missing; checked studies link under half to unresolved V genes, and the rest is unexplained. That table is the source of V, J and clone size, and D and trimming were worked out from the DNA. A total of some 1.5 million clones appear in this sample, under 99% of them only once. The top ten clonotypes cover approximately 0.45% of the sample.

These data come from a study of shared clonotypes between healthy human individuals (dated by TCRdb to about 2020). A note on the overall study: A few men and a couple of women, aged 18 to 49 years, made up the cohort. For each donor, CD4 naive and CD4 memory were each run on three plates, CD8 naive on two plates, and CD8 memory on one plate. Libraries were prepared and TCR repertoires were sequenced by different laboratories using diverse techniques, in order to increase sequencing depth and limit assay-specific biases. Between about 0.9 and 10 billion PBMCs per donor were obtained by leukapheresis. The study deeply sequenced blood TCR repertoires of about 5 healthy adults to estimate repertoire size and the extent of clonotype sharing between individuals.

The study at large found these results: Because the study included a small number of donors, the genetic and exposure-history diversity represented was limited. Larger estimated clonotype richness was generally found for naive subsets than for memory subsets. Higher generation probabilities were observed for clonotypes shared by all four sorted-subset donors than for non-shared clonotypes. Even with the large sequencing depth, rarefaction of the sorted-subset datasets indicated that sequencing was incomplete. Only blood was sampled, and tissue TCR repertoires likely differ from those in blood. Pairwise subsampling led to the expectation that sequencing depth would affect the degree of clonotype sharing among donors. When a few donors were compared, the shared fraction of clonotypes was 5% to 6.5% for naive CD4, approximately 3.3% for naive CD8, 2% to 2.5% for memory CD4, and less than 0.5% for memory CD8.

The sequencing input was naive CD4+ T cells sorted from blood. Taken with the paper, the label for cell subset or site translates to: CD45RA+ positively selected. Recombination connected TRBV10-3 to TRBJ2-3; 12 central nucleotides agree with TRBD2. The clonotype was recovered from a man aged 25 to 40 in good health. The CDR3 loop reads CATWTSGKTDTQYF. The DNA sequence reads TGTGCCACCTGGACTAGCGGGAAAACAGATACGCAGTATTTT.